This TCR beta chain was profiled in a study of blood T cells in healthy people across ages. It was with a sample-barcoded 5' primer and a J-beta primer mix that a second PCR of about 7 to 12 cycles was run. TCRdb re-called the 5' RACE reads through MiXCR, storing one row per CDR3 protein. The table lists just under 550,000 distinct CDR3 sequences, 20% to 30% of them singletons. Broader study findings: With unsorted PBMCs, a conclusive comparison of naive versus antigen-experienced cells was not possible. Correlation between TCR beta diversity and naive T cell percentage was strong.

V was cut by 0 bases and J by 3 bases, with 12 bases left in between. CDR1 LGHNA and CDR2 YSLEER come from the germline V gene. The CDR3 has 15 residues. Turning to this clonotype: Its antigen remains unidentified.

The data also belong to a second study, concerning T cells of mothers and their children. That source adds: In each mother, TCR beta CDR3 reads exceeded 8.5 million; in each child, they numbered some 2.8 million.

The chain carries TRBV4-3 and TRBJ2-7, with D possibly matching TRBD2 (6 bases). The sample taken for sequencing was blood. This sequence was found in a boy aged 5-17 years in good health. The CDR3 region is CASSQEGGVGYEQYF. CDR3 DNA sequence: TGCGCCAGCAGCCAAGAAGGAGGGGTCGGCTACGAGCAGTACTTC.